A selection of T cell receptor beta chains follows, all from one sample in a study of blood T cell repertoires in COVID-19. The table came from immunoSEQ multiplex PCR; TCRdb's copy has only in-frame clones and leaves some out. The profile shows 85,000 to 95,000 clones, approximately 75% of them singletons. The sequenced material came from peripheral blood. Receptor source: a woman older than 75 with acute or convalescent COVID-19. CDR3s include the opening cysteine and the closing phenylalanine or tryptophan. The order of the fields is J gene, clone size, D gene, V gene, CDR3 protein, CDR3 DNA. The D gene is left open where the match is weak. Rows may omit the clone size; those that give it use once, few, many or a size class.

TRBJ1-1 NA NA TRBV6-2/TRBV6-3 CASSSQLNTEAFF TGTGCCAGCAGTTCACAGCTGAACACTGAAGCTTTCTTT
TRBJ2-5 NA NA TRBV20-1 CSASLAAQETQYF TGCAGTGCTAGTTTGGCTGCTCAGGAGACCCAGTACTTC
TRBJ2-1 few TRBD1 TRBV24-1 CATSPRFRDRQFF TGTGCCACCAGCCCCCGTTTTAGGGACAGGCAGTTCTTC
TRBJ2-1 NA NA TRBV4-3 CASSQDLGVRARSYNEQFF TGCGCCAGCAGCCAAGATTTAGGGGTCCGGGCTCGTTCCTACAATGAGCAGTTCTTC
TRBJ2-1 once TRBD2 TRBV9 CASSPRGRGVYNEQFF TGTGCCAGCAGCCCCCGGGGGCGGGGGGTCTACAATGAGCAGTTCTTC
TRBJ1-4 NA NA TRBV7-2 CASSQNTGEKLFF TGTGCCAGCAGTCAAAATACGGGTGAAAAACTGTTTTTT
TRBJ1-2 NA TRBD1 TRBV27 CASSGDRGIRHYGYTF TGTGCCAGCAGTGGGGACAGGGGAATACGGCACTATGGCTACACCTTC
TRBJ2-5 few NA TRBV7-3 CASSLTWGPQETQYF TGTGCCAGCAGCTTAACTTGGGGGCCACAAGAGACCCAGTACTTC
TRBJ1-2 NA NA TRBV29-1 CSVVPSGGEVGYTF TGCAGCGTTGTCCCATCCGGGGGTGAGGTTGGCTACACCTTC
TRBJ2-3 NA NA TRBV11-2 CASGRDFDTDTQYF TGTGCCAGCGGCCGGGACTTTGACACAGATACGCAGTATTTT
TRBJ1-6 NA NA TRBV18 CASSPQEGYNSPLHF TGTGCCAGCTCACCACAAGAGGGATATAATTCACCCCTCCACTTT
TRBJ1-5 NA TRBD1 TRBV18 CASSPGQGLNQPQHF TGTGCCAGCTCCCCGGGACAGGGCCTCAATCAGCCCCAGCATTTT
TRBJ1-1 few NA TRBV5-6 CASSLALKGLEAFF TGTGCCAGCAGCTTGGCCCTTAAGGGGCTTGAAGCTTTCTTT
TRBJ2-7 NA TRBD1 TRBV12-3/TRBV12-4 CASSLDRAYEQYF TGTGCCAGCAGTTTGGACAGGGCCTACGAGCAGTACTTC
TRBJ2-3 NA TRBD2 TRBV7-2 CASSLATSGVGTQYF TGTGCCAGCAGCTTAGCGACTAGCGGGGTTGGTACGCAGTATTTT
TRBJ2-1 many TRBD1 TRBV3-1/TRBV3-2 CASSQAGQGGSYNEQFF TGTGCCAGCAGCCAAGCGGGACAGGGTGGCTCCTACAATGAGCAGTTCTTC
TRBJ1-2 few NA TRBV28 CASTSFRGGYTF TGTGCCAGCACCTCTTTCCGGGGAGGCTACACCTTC
TRBJ1-4 NA NA TRBV7-3 CASSRSGGTNEKLFF TGTGCCAGCAGCCGGTCGGGGGGCACTAATGAAAAACTGTTTTTT
TRBJ2-7 NA TRBD1 TRBV9 CASNDRGLSDEQYF TGTGCCAGCAACGACAGGGGGCTTAGCGACGAGCAGTACTTC
TRBJ1-2 NA TRBD1 TRBV5-1 CASSLGPRTGSGYTF TGCGCCAGCAGCTTGGGGCCCCGGACAGGGAGTGGCTACACCTTC
TRBJ2-6 few NA TRBV21-1 CATPWQGYSGANVLTF TGTGCCACCCCGTGGCAGGGCTACTCTGGGGCCAACGTCCTGACTTTC
TRBJ1-2 NA NA TRBV6-5 CASGRSEADGYTF TGTGCCAGCGGACGTTCGGAGGCGGATGGCTACACCTTC
TRBJ1-2 NA NA TRBV6-4 CASSDSRQGYGYTF TGTGCCAGCAGTGACTCGAGGCAGGGTTATGGCTACACCTTC
TRBJ1-5 NA NA TRBV4-1 CASSQEEGYQPQHF TGCGCCAGCAGCCAAGAAGAGGGATACCAGCCCCAGCATTTT
TRBJ2-3 NA NA TRBV30 CAWSAGQYSTDTQYF TGTGCCTGGAGCGCCGGACAGTATAGCACAGATACGCAGTATTTT
TRBJ2-2 NA NA TRBV3-1/TRBV3-2 CASSQDQNTGELFF TGTGCCAGCAGCCAAGACCAGAACACCGGGGAGCTGTTTTTT
TRBJ1-5 NA TRBD1 TRBV19 CASTPTGTQPQHF TGTGCCAGTACCCCGACAGGGACCCAGCCCCAGCATTTT
TRBJ1-5 NA NA TRBV19 CASTNFQGLSNQPQHF TGTGCCAGTACTAATTTTCAGGGGCTGAGCAATCAGCCCCAGCATTTT
TRBJ1-2 NA NA TRBV6-5 CASSYSKGFYGYTF TGTGCCAGCAGTTACTCGAAGGGGTTCTATGGCTACACCTTC
TRBJ2-1 NA NA TRBV3-1/TRBV3-2 CASSQDRINEQFF TGTGCCAGCAGCCAAGACAGAATAAATGAGCAGTTCTTC
TRBJ2-5 NA TRBD1 TRBV5-1 CASSTDRGHETQYF TGCGCCAGCAGCACCGACAGGGGGCACGAGACCCAGTACTTC
TRBJ2-1 NA NA TRBV30 CAWISQGNNYNEQFF TGTGCCTGGATTTCACAGGGTAATAACTACAATGAGCAGTTCTTC
TRBJ2-2 NA TRBD2 TRBV5-4 CASSKGLAGDNTGELFF TGTGCCAGCAGCAAGGGACTAGCGGGGGACAACACCGGGGAGCTGTTTTTT
TRBJ2-1 NA TRBD2 TRBV4-1 CASSQARSSGGAYNEQFF TGCGCCAGCAGCCAAGCGCGTTCTAGCGGGGGGGCGTACAATGAGCAGTTCTTC
TRBJ2-5 NA TRBD2 TRBV28 CASSSGGDETQYF TGTGCCAGCAGTTCCGGGGGGGACGAGACCCAGTACTTC
TRBJ2-1 once TRBD1 TRBV2 CASNLDRGPGFF TGTGCCAGCAACCTGGACAGGGGCCCCGGGTTCTTC
TRBJ2-7 many NA TRBV2 CASSESRLAQNYEQYF TGTGCCAGCAGTGAAAGCAGGCTAGCACAGAACTACGAGCAGTACTTC
TRBJ1-5 NA NA TRBV4-2 CASSQADRRGQPQHF TGTGCCAGCAGCCAAGCTGACAGGCGAGGTCAGCCCCAGCATTTT
TRBJ2-5 NA NA TRBV24-1 CATSDFSLETQYF TGTGCCACCAGTGATTTTTCATTGGAGACCCAGTACTTC
TRBJ1-1 NA NA TRBV27 CASSLAPGRGEAFF TGTGCCAGCAGTTTAGCCCCTGGTCGGGGTGAAGCTTTCTTT
TRBJ2-3 NA NA TRBV7-2 CASSPSTDTQYF TGTGCCAGCAGCCCCTCCACAGATACGCAGTATTTT
TRBJ2-1 NA NA TRBV7-8 CASSLATGLGAQMSSYNEQFF TGTGCCAGCAGCTTAGCCACAGGGTTGGGGGCCCAGATGAGCTCCTACAATGAGCAGTTCTTC
TRBJ2-1 few NA TRBV6-5 CASSTNTYNEQFF TGTGCCAGCAGTACTAATACCTACAATGAGCAGTTCTTC
TRBJ1-6 NA NA TRBV30 CAWSVPGLRNSPLHF TGTGCCTGGAGTGTTCCGGGGTTAAGGAATTCACCCCTCCACTTT
TRBJ1-2 NA NA TRBV19 CASSTPRDRGYGYTF TGTGCCAGTAGTACCCCCAGGGATCGAGGCTATGGCTACACCTTC
TRBJ2-5 NA NA TRBV2 CASSEGQQETQYF TGTGCCAGCAGTGAGGGGCAGCAAGAGACCCAGTACTTC
TRBJ2-5 NA TRBD1 TRBV2 CASSEMGTGEETQYF TGTGCCAGCAGTGAAATGGGGACAGGCGAAGAGACCCAGTACTTC
TRBJ2-7 many NA TRBV3-1/TRBV3-2 CASSHLNERTVHLEQYF TGTGCCAGCAGCCATCTAAACGAAAGGACAGTGCATTTGGAGCAGTACTTC
TRBJ2-3 NA NA TRBV5-1 CASSRASGGNTDTQYF TGCGCCAGCAGCCGAGCCAGTGGGGGGAACACAGATACGCAGTATTTT
TRBJ2-5 NA NA TRBV7-2 CASSWAGRETQYF TGTGCCAGCAGCTGGGCGGGACGTGAGACCCAGTACTTC
TRBJ1-5 NA NA TRBV28 CASSPISNQPQHF TGTGCCAGCAGCCCCATTAGCAATCAGCCCCAGCATTTT
TRBJ1-2 NA NA TRBV6-4 CASSDGGTSGGYTF TGTGCCAGCAGTGACGGGGGGACTTCGGGTGGCTACACCTTC
TRBJ2-3 NA TRBD1 TRBV5-5 CASSYTGATQYF TGTGCCAGCAGCTATACAGGGGCCACGCAGTATTTT